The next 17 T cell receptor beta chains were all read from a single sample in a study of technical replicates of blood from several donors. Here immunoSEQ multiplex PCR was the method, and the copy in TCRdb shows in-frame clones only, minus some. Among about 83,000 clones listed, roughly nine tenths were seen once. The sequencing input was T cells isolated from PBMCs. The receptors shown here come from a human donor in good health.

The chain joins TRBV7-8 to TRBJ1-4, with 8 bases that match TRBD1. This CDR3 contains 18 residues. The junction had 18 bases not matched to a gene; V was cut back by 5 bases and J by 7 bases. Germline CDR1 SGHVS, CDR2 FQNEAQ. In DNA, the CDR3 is TGTGCCAGCAGCCTAGGACGGACAGGGCTGCTAATTGTTGAAAAACTGTTTTTT. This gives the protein CASSLGRTGLLIVEKLFF. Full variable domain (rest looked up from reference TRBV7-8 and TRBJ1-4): GAGVSQSPRYKVAKRGQDVALRCDPISGHVSLFWYQQALGQGPEFLTYFQNEAQLDKSGLPSDRFFAERPEGSVSTLKIQRTQQEDSAVYLCASSLGRTGLLIVEKLFFGSGTQLSVL.

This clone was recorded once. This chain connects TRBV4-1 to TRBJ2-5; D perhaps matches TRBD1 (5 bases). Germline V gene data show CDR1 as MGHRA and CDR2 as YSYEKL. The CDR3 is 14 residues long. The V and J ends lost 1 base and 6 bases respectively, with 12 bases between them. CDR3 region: CASSQVVGVKTQYF. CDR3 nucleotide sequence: TGCGCCAGCAGCCAAGTCGTAGGGGTGAAGACCCAGTACTTC.

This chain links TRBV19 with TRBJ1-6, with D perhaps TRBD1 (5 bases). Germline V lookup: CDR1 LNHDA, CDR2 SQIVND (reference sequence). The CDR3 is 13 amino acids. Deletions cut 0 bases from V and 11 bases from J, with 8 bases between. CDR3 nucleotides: TGTGCCAGTAGTATAGATGGGGGGGCACCCCTCCACTTT. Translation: CASSIDGGAPLHF.

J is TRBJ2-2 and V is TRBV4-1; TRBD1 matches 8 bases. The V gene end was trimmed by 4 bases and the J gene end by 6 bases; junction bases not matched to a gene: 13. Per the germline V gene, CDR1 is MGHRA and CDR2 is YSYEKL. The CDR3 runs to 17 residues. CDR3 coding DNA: TGCGCCAGCAGCCCGAACCCGACAGGGGTCTCGGCCGGGGAGCTGTTTTTT. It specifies CASSPNPTGVSAGELFF.

The CDR3 nucleotides read TGTGCCAGCAGACCCGGACAGGGTAAGGGCAATCAGCCCCAGCATTTT. This codes for CASRPGQGKGNQPQHF. V and J are TRBV27 and TRBJ1-5; TRBD1 aligns across 8 bases. The CDR3 contains 16 residues. With V trimmed by 6 bases and J by 2 bases, 9 bases remained unmatched. Germline V gene data show CDR1 as MNHEY and CDR2 as SMNVEV (reference sequence).

CDR3 nucleotides: TGTGCCAGCAGTTATCAGGGAAACTATGGCTACACCTTC. Its translation: CASSYQGNYGYTF. The V call is TRBV7-9, the J call TRBJ1-2; D may be TRBD1 (5 bases). V was trimmed by 6 bases and J by 2 bases, leaving 10 bases between them. Germline V gives CDR1 SEHNR, CDR2 FQNEAQ (reference sequence). The CDR3 extends over 13 amino acids.

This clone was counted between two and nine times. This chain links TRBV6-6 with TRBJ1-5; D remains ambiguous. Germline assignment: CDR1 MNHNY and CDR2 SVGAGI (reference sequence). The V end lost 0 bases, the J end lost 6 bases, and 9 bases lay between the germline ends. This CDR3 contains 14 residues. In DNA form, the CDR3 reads TGTGCCAGCAGTTACTCGGGCCTCAGTCAGCCCCAGCATTTT. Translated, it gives CASSYSGLSQPQHF.

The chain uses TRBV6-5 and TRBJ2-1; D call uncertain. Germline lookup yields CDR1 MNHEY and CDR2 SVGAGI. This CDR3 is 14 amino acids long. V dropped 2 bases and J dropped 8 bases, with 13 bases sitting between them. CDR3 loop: CASSYLITADEQFF. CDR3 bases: TGTGCCAGCAGTTACCTTATCACCGCGGATGAGCAGTTCTTC.

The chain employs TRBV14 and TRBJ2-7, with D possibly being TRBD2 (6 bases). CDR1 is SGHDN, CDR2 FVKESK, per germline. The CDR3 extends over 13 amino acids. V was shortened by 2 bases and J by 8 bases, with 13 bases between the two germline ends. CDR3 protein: CASSQNREEKQYF. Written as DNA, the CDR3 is TGTGCCAGCAGCCAAAATAGGGAGGAGAAGCAGTACTTC. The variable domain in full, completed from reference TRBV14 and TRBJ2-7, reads EAGVTQFPSHSVIEKGQTVTLRCDPISGHDNLYWYRRVMGKEIKFLLHFVKESKQDESGMPNNRFLAERTGGTYSTLKVQPAELEDSGVYFCASSQNREEKQYFGPGTRLTVT.

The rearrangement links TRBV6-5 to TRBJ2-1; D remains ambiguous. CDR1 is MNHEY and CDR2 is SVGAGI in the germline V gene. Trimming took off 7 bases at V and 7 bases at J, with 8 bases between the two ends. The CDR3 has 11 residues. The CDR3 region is CASTLSNEQFF. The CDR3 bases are TGTGCCAGCACCCTCAGTAATGAGCAGTTCTTC.

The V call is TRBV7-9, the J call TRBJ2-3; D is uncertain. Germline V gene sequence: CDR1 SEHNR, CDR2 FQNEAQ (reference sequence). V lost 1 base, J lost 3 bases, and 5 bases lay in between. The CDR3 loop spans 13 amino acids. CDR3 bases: TGTGCCAGCAGCTTAGGCGGTACAGATACGCAGTATTTT. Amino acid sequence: CASSLGGTDTQYF. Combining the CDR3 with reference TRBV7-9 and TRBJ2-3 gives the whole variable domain DTGVSQNPRHKITKRGQNVTFRCDPISEHNRLYWYRQTLGQGPEFLTYFQNEAQLEKSRLLSDRFSAERPKGSFSTLEIQRTEQGDSAMYLCASSLGGTDTQYFGPGTRLTVL.

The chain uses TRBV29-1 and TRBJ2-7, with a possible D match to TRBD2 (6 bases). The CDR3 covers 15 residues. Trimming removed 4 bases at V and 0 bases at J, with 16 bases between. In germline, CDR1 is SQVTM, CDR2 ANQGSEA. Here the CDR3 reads CSVVKQGLSSYEQYF. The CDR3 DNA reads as TGCAGCGTTGTTAAGCAGGGACTTAGCTCCTACGAGCAGTACTTC.

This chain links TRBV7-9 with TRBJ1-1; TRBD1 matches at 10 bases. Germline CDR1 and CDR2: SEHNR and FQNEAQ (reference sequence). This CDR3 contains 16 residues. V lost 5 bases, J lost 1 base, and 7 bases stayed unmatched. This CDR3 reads CASSVTRDRGNTEAFF. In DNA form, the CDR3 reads TGTGCCAGCAGCGTTACCCGGGACAGGGGGAACACTGAAGCTTTCTTT.

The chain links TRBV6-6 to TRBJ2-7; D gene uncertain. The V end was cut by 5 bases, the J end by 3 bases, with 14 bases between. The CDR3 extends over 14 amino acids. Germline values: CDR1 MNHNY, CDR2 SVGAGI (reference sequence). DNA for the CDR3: TGTGCCAGCAGTCCCTCGAAACTACTCTACGAGCAGTACTTC. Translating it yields CASSPSKLLYEQYF.

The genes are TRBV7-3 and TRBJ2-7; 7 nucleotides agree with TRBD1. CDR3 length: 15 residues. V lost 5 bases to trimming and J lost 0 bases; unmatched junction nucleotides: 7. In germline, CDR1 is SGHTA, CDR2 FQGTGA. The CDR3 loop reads CASSPGQSLSYEQYF. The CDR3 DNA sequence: TGTGCCAGCAGCCCGGGACAGTCCCTCTCCTACGAGCAGTACTTC.

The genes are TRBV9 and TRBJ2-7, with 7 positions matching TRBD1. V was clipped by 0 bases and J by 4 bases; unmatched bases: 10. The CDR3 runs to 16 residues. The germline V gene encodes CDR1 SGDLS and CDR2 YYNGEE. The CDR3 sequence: CASSVGSGQPSYEQYF. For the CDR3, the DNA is TGTGCCAGCAGCGTAGGTTCGGGACAGCCCTCATACGAGCAGTACTTC.

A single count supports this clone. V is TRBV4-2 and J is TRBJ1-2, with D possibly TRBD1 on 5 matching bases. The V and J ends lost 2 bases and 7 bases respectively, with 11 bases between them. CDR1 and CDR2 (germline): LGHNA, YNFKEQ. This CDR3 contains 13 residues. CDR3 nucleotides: TGTGCCAGCAGCCAAAGTTCGGGGGGTGGCTACACCTTC. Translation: CASSQSSGGGYTF.